Below are 32 T cell receptor beta chains sequenced from a single sample in a study of post-analysis software for immune sequencing data. Study-wide points: Among 4 or 5 TRBV segments more frequent in patients than controls were TRBV5-6, TRBV5-1 and TRBV20-1.

The antigens these receptors bind are not known. Unique molecular identifiers were carried by the TCR beta cDNA libraries. TCRdb fed the PCR reads into MiXCR, producing one record per CDR3 protein. The top ten hold roughly 13% of the sample, which has approximately 350,000 distinct CDR3 sequences, roughly 30% seen once. Input material: blood. The receptor set was obtained from a girl between 5 and 17 years old with multiple sclerosis.

The chain is built from TRBV5-1 and TRBJ2-3, with no clear D. The CDR3 covers 14 residues. V was clipped by 5 bases and J by 2 bases, with 12 bases between them. Germline values: CDR1 SGHRS, CDR2 YFSETQ. The CDR3 DNA is TGCGCCAGCAGTCAGGTGCAGTTCACAGATACGCAGTATTTT. Amino acids: CASSQVQFTDTQYF.

The count of this clonotype is one. The chain uses TRBV10-3 and TRBJ1-2, with 9 bases aligning to TRBD1. Unmatched junction bases numbered 2, after V lost 4 bases and J lost 2 bases. Germline CDR1 and CDR2: ENHRY and SYGVKD. The CDR3 loop spans 14 amino acids. CDR3: CAISADRGNYGYTF. The DNA for the CDR3 is TGTGCCATCAGTGCTGACAGGGGGAACTATGGCTACACCTTC.

This clonotype was observed a handful of times. The rearrangement links TRBV4-3 to TRBJ2-3; 7 bases line up with TRBD2. This CDR3 comprises 15 residues. The V segment lost 1 base and the J segment 6 bases; nucleotides outside the gene matches: 7. Germline V gene sequence: CDR1 LGHNA, CDR2 YSLEER. The CDR3 protein is CASSQGPSGRDTQYF. The CDR3 nucleotides read TGCGCCAGCAGCCAAGGTCCTAGCGGAAGGGATACGCAGTATTTT.

The V gene is TRBV28, the J gene TRBJ2-3, with TRBD1 matching over 9 bases. CDR1 is MDHEN, CDR2 SYDVKM, per germline. This CDR3 is 17 amino acids long. V dropped 5 bases and J dropped 2; count of bases not matched to a gene: 11. For the CDR3, the DNA is TGTGCCAGCAGTCCCCGGACAGGGGACACCAACACAGATACGCAGTATTTT. Translation: CASSPRTGDTNTDTQYF.

The chain uses TRBV10-3 and TRBJ2-1; 7 nucleotides line up with TRBD2. The ends lost 2 bases at V and 6 bases at J; junction bases unmatched: 13. This CDR3 contains 17 residues. Germline CDR1 ENHRY, CDR2 SYGVKD. CDR3 residues: CAISETRGGLSLNEQFF. The CDR3 DNA sequence: TGTGCCATCAGTGAGACACGCGGGGGACTAAGCCTCAATGAGCAGTTCTTC.

The V call is TRBV19, the J call TRBJ2-5; D might be TRBD1 or TRBD2, each matching 5 bases. The CDR3 spans 14 residues. Germline V lookup: CDR1 LNHDA, CDR2 SQIVND (reference sequence). Trimming stripped 5 bases from V and 3 bases from J, with 13 bases between. In DNA form, the CDR3 reads TGTGCCAGTAGTCTCGGGGCTAGTGAAGAGACCCAGTACTTC. It codes for CASSLGASEETQYF.

This clonotype came up many times. This rearrangement joins TRBV12-3 or TRBV12-4 to TRBJ2-5; 12 bases fit TRBD1. With V trimmed by 6 bases and J by 4 bases, 6 bases remained unmatched. This CDR3 has 15 residues. CDR3 sequence reads: CASRMGQGAGETQYF. For the CDR3, the DNA is TGTGCCAGCAGGATGGGACAGGGGGCCGGAGAGACCCAGTACTTC.

This sequence joins TRBV12-3 or TRBV12-4 and TRBJ1-1, with D possibly being TRBD1 (6 bases). Trimming removed 7 bases at V and 3 bases at J, with 18 bases between. This CDR3 spans 15 amino acids. Written as DNA, the CDR3 is TGTGCCAGCACCCCCGGCCAGGGGAGGCACACTGAAGCTTTCTTT. It encodes CASTPGQGRHTEAFF.

The chain uses TRBV10-3 and TRBJ2-1; the match to TRBD2 covers 9 bases. CDR3 size: 15 residues. J was trimmed by 8 bases and V by 6 bases; bases with no gene match: 11. From germline, CDR1 is ENHRY and CDR2 SYGVKD. The CDR3 sequence is CAISPAGGPVDEQFF. The CDR3 bases are TGTGCCATCAGCCCCGCGGGGGGGCCGGTGGATGAGCAGTTCTTC.

This clonotype was observed a few times. The chain joins TRBV29-1 to TRBJ1-4; the D gene is possibly TRBD1 (6 bases). The germline CDR1 and CDR2 sequences are SQVTM and ANQGSEA. Trimming cost V 6 bases and J 0 bases, with 11 bases left between them. The CDR3 spans 14 residues. The CDR3 DNA reads TGCAGCGTCGGTCAGGGGACAACTAATGAAAAACTGTTTTTT. Translated, it gives CSVGQGTTNEKLFF.

This clonotype has more than one count but fewer than ten. This rearrangement joins TRBV18 to TRBJ2-6; D is uncertain. This CDR3 has 16 residues. Trimming took off 2 bases at V and 4 bases at J, with 12 bases between the two ends. The germline gives CDR1 KGHSH, CDR2 LQKENI. In DNA form, the CDR3 reads TGTGCCAGCTCACCATACTTGAGTTCCGGGGCCAACGTCCTGACTTTC. Its protein product is CASSPYLSSGANVLTF.

In its sample, this clonotype was seen a few times. The chain couples TRBV9 to TRBJ1-1, with D perhaps matching TRBD1 (6 bases). CDR3 length equals 13 residues. The V end was cut by 2 bases, the J end by 8 bases, with 13 bases between. Per germline, CDR1 SGDLS and CDR2 YYNGEE. CDR3 protein: CASSVGGAGEAFF. The CDR3 coding sequence is TGTGCCAGCAGCGTGGGGGGGGCCGGAGAAGCTTTCTTT.

The chain employs TRBV6-5 and TRBJ2-2; 7 nucleotides match TRBD1. Germline V CDR1 and CDR2: MNHEY, SVGAGI. The CDR3 runs to 15 residues. J was trimmed by 4 bases and V by 3 bases; bases with no gene match: 5. The CDR3 nucleotides read TGTGCCAGCAGTTATGAGGGGGCTAGCACCGGGGAGCTGTTTTTT. Translating it yields CASSYEGASTGELFF.

This clonotype was seen more than once but under ten times. The chain combines TRBV7-6 with TRBJ1-2; 8 nucleotides match TRBD1. The germline CDR1 and CDR2 sequences are SGHVS and FNYEAQ. The trim removed 5 bases at V and 4 bases at J, leaving 3 bases unmatched. The CDR3 sequence is 13 residues long. CDR3 DNA: TGTGCCAGCAGCGCGGGACAGGTCTATGGCTACACCTTC. Protein sequence: CASSAGQVYGYTF.

In DNA, the CDR3 is TGCGCCAGCAGCCGTCCGGACGGAAATTCACCCCTCCACTTT. Translating gives CASSRPDGNSPLHF. The chain recombines TRBV4-1 with TRBJ1-6; D is ambiguous. The CDR3 spans 14 residues. Germline CDR1 reads MGHRA; CDR2 reads YSYEKL. V lost 4 bases and J lost 7, with 11 bases in between.

This clonotype has a single count. At one end the junction does not follow the germline gene, possibly because of a read error. The chain employs TRBV7-9 and TRBJ1-3; D gene uncertain. Germline V gene data show CDR1 as SEHNR and CDR2 as FQNEAQ (reference sequence). This CDR3 spans 14 amino acids. The CDR3 sequence is CAGSPTPTRNTIYF. The CDR3 bases are TGTGCCGGCAGCCCAACCCCGACGAGAAACACCATATATTTT.

This clonotype came up many times. This chain links TRBV29-1 with TRBJ2-7, with TRBD1 matching 9 bases. J gave up 0 bases and V 7 bases, and 7 bases lay outside the gene matches. The CDR3 is made up of 14 amino acids. CDR1 and CDR2 (germline): SQVTM, ANQGSEA. The CDR3 bases are TGCAGCGCCGGGGACAGGGTGGGCTCCTACGAGCAGTACTTC. It codes for CSAGDRVGSYEQYF.

The chain has TRBV2 and TRBJ2-5, with TRBD2 identical over 9 bases. CDR3 length: 15 amino acids. J lost 5 bases, V lost 6 bases, and 10 bases had no gene match. From germline, CDR1 is SNHLY and CDR2 FYNNEI. The CDR3 is CASSDLEAGGETQYF. CDR3 sequence (DNA): TGTGCCAGCAGCGACCTAGAGGCGGGGGGGGAGACCCAGTACTTC.

This clonotype was detected only a few times. The CDR3 DNA reads TGTGCCAGCAGCCGGCTCGACTACGAGCAGTACTTC. It specifies CASSRLDYEQYF. The J gene is TRBJ2-7, the V gene TRBV7-9; D uncertain. CDR1 SEHNR and CDR2 FQNEAQ come from the germline V gene (reference sequence). Trimming removed 5 bases at V and 3 bases at J, with 8 bases between. CDR3 length equals 12 residues.

The chain employs TRBV20-1 and TRBJ2-1, with a possible D match to TRBD2 (5 bases). The CDR3 runs to 12 residues. Trimming removed 2 bases at V and 9 bases at J, with 11 bases between. CDR1 and CDR2 from the germline V gene are DFQATT and SNEGSKA (reference sequence). The CDR3 coding sequence is TGCAGTGCTAGAAAGGCCGCGGGTGAGCAGTTCTTC. Its protein is CSARKAAGEQFF.

This clonotype was counted many times. J is TRBJ2-3 and V is TRBV5-1; D not certain. This CDR3 spans 11 amino acids. Between the trimmed V and J ends, which lost 0 bases and 5 bases, there was a span of 1 base. Germline V gene data show CDR1 as SGHRS and CDR2 as YFSETQ. CDR3 nucleotide sequence: TGCGCCAGCAGCTTGGAAGATACGCAGTATTTT. Translated, it gives CASSLEDTQYF.

This clonotype showed up just a few times. V gene TRBV6-2 or TRBV6-3 combines with J gene TRBJ2-7; unclear D gene. Trimming removed 6 bases at V and 5 bases at J, with 14 bases between. This CDR3 contains 13 residues. The germline V gene has CDR1 MNHEY and CDR2 SVGEGT. This CDR3 reads CASRGRPRDEQYF. CDR3 DNA sequence: TGTGCCAGCAGGGGTAGACCCCGAGACGAGCAGTACTTC.

This clonotype was counted between two and nine times. The rearrangement uses TRBV20-1 and TRBJ2-7; D might be TRBD2 (5 bases). CDR1 is DFQATT, CDR2 SNEGSKA, per germline (reference sequence). CDR3 size: 13 residues. The V end lost 3 bases, the J end lost 2 bases, and 11 bases lay between the germline ends. CDR3 sequence (DNA): TGCAGTGCTAGTCGAAGGGAGACCTACGAGCAGTACTTC. It encodes CSASRRETYEQYF.

This clonotype showed up many times. The chain couples TRBV4-1 to TRBJ2-7; the D is unclear. CDR3 length: 13 residues. Germline CDR1 and CDR2: MGHRA and YSYEKL. Trimming left V 1 base short and J 3 bases short, with 7 bases between. The CDR3 sequence is CASSQVGLYEQYF. CDR3 nucleotide sequence: TGCGCCAGCAGCCAAGTAGGGCTCTACGAGCAGTACTTC.

This chain uses TRBV7-9 with TRBJ2-3, with D perhaps given as TRBD1 or TRBD2 (6 bases each). The CDR3 extends over 13 amino acids. CDR1 and CDR2 from the germline V gene are SEHNR and FQNEAQ (reference sequence). With 5 bases removed from V and 4 bases from J, the gap between germline ends came to 10 bases. CDR3 loop: CASSHREADTQYF. The CDR3 DNA follows: TGTGCCAGCAGCCACAGGGAGGCAGATACGCAGTATTTT.

J is TRBJ1-6 and V is TRBV7-6; the match to TRBD1 covers 10 bases. CDR1 is SGHVS, CDR2 FNYEAQ, per germline. The CDR3 consists of 15 residues. Unmatched junction bases numbered 4, after V lost 4 bases and J lost 7 bases. The CDR3 DNA is TGTGCCAGCAGCTCGTCGACAGGGGGCAATTCACCCCTCCACTTT. Encoded protein: CASSSSTGGNSPLHF.

This clonotype occurred a few times. V is TRBV5-5 and J is TRBJ2-3; D is uncertain. The CDR3 covers 15 residues. With 2 bases removed from V and 6 bases from J, the gap between germline ends came to 16 bases. The V gene's germline CDR1 is SGHKS and CDR2 YYEKEE (reference sequence). CDR3 in amino acids: CASSFGRYRMDTQYF. DNA for the CDR3: TGTGCCAGCAGCTTTGGACGCTATCGTATGGATACGCAGTATTTT.

V is TRBV4-1 and J is TRBJ2-5; 10 nucleotides align to TRBD2. V shed 4 bases, J shed 7 bases, and the junction held 12 bases outside the gene matches. Germline V gives CDR1 MGHRA, CDR2 YSYEKL. CDR3 size: 16 residues. The CDR3 sequence: CASSPGPSGGAGTQYF. The CDR3 nucleotides are TGCGCCAGCAGCCCGGGTCCCAGCGGGGGGGCAGGGACCCAGTACTTC.

The chain employs TRBV20-1 and TRBJ2-3, with 13 nucleotides matching TRBD2. From germline, CDR1 is DFQATT and CDR2 SNEGSKA (reference sequence). V lost 6 bases and J lost 6; bases outside the gene matches: 6. This CDR3 has 14 residues. CDR3 bases: TGCAGTGCAGTCACTAGCGGGGGGGCCGATACGCAGTATTTT. Protein sequence: CSAVTSGGADTQYF.

Note on this clonotype: A read error may produce the germline difference seen at one junction end. The CDR3 here is CACSAGLAGEQYF. In nucleotides, the CDR3 is TGTGCCTGCAGCGCCGGACTAGCGGGAGAGCAGTACTTC. The chain links TRBV7-2 to TRBJ2-7, with 12 bases fitting TRBD2. This CDR3 is built from 13 residues. Germline V gene lookup returns CDR1 SGHTA and CDR2 FQGNSA.

This clonotype was seen only a few times. The chain joins TRBV14 to TRBJ1-1; no definite D call. The CDR3 extends over 12 amino acids. Germline assignment: CDR1 SGHDN and CDR2 FVKESK. V gave up 1 base and J gave up 8 bases, with 8 bases separating them. In nucleotides, the CDR3 is TGTGCCAGCAGCCAAGTCGCGGGGGAAGCTTTCTTT. This translates into CASSQVAGEAFF.

V usage is TRBV2 and J usage is TRBJ1-4; 7 bases align to TRBD1. Germline V gene data show CDR1 as SNHLY and CDR2 as FYNNEI. With 5 bases clipped from V and 4 bases from J, the junction kept 4 bases outside the gene matches. CDR3 length equals 14 residues. The CDR3 reads CASSTDRINEKLFF. In DNA, the CDR3 is TGTGCCAGCAGTACGGACAGGATTAATGAAAAACTGTTTTTT.